These 20 T cell receptor beta chains came from one sample sequenced in a study of T cells in Graves' hyperthyroidism and ophthalmopathy. RNA transcripts provided the source from which TCR beta CDR3 regions were amplified. RT-PCR in the first round (using the HTBI primer set) targeted the TCR CDR3. One entry per CDR3 protein, called by TCRdb with MiXCR from the multiplex PCR reads. The sample consists of roughly 500,000 distinct CDR3 sequences, about 16% of them appearing once. Sequencing was performed on blood. The receptors come from a woman in her twenties or thirties with Graves' ophthalmopathy.

This clonotype was counted at least ten times. This rearrangement joins TRBV4-3 to TRBJ1-2, with a tentative D call TRBD1 (6 bases). V shed 3 bases and J shed 6 bases, with 14 bases lying between them. Germline values: CDR1 LGHNA, CDR2 YSLEER. The CDR3 covers 14 residues. CDR3 sequence (DNA): TGCGCCAGCAGCCACAACAGGGAGGGAGATGGCTACACCTTC. Translation gives CASSHNREGDGYTF.

With respect to this clonotype: One end of the junction fails to match germline, which may point to a read error. The V and J genes are TRBV28 and TRBJ2-3, with D tentatively TRBD1 (7 bases). The CDR3 runs to 15 residues. Germline lookup yields CDR1 MDHEN and CDR2 SYDVKM. The CDR3 loop is CASSPPAEGTETQYF. As DNA, the CDR3 is TGTGCCAGCAGTCCCCCAGCGGAGGGGACAGAGACGCAGTATTTT.

This clonotype was counted at least ten times. J is TRBJ2-1 and V is TRBV7-9; a possible D gene is TRBD2 (5 bases). V gave up 8 bases and J gave up 0 bases, with 8 bases separating them. The CDR3 has 13 amino acids. Germline assignment: CDR1 SEHNR and CDR2 FQNEAQ (reference sequence). CDR3 in DNA: TGTGCCAGCGTAGCGAGCTCCTACAATGAGCAGTTCTTC. This sequence encodes CASVASSYNEQFF.

The sample holds many counts of this clonotype. The rearrangement joins TRBV20-1 to TRBJ2-3, with D possibly matching TRBD2 (7 bases). V dropped 5 bases and J dropped 1 base, with 16 bases sitting between them. There are 15 residues in the CDR3. CDR1 is DFQATT and CDR2 is SNEGSKA in the germline V gene (reference sequence). The DNA for the CDR3 is TGCAGTGCTTCCGGGGGGCGGGGAGGCACAGATACGCAGTATTTT. Its protein is CSASGGRGGTDTQYF.

This clonotype has a count of ten or more. The V gene is TRBV29-1, the J gene TRBJ2-7, with 9 bases lining up with TRBD1. CDR3 size: 15 residues. Per the germline V gene, CDR1 is SQVTM and CDR2 is ANQGSEA. After removal of 2 bases from V and 2 bases from J, the junction contained 7 bases not matched to a gene. This chain's CDR3 is CSVETRTGDPYEQYF. In nucleotides, the CDR3 is TGCAGCGTTGAAACGCGGACAGGGGATCCCTACGAGCAGTACTTC.

The chain is built from TRBV5-1 and TRBJ2-1, with 8 bases lining up with TRBD2. This CDR3 has 15 amino acids. The germline gives CDR1 SGHRS, CDR2 YFSETQ. V lost 0 bases, J lost 6 bases, and 5 bases stayed unmatched. CDR3 sequence: CASSLAGGPCNEQFF. The DNA for the CDR3 is TGCGCCAGCAGCTTGGCGGGAGGGCCCTGCAATGAGCAGTTCTTC.

This chain connects TRBV28 to TRBJ2-6; D gene uncertain. The CDR3 extends over 15 amino acids. Germline loops: CDR1 MDHEN, CDR2 SYDVKM. Trimming cost V 3 bases and J 1 base, with 7 bases left between them. CDR3 sequence reads: CASSFQASGANVLTF. The CDR3 bases are TGTGCCAGCAGTTTTCAGGCGTCTGGGGCCAACGTCCTGACTTTC. Based on the CDR3 plus reference TRBV28 and TRBJ2-6, the full variable domain is DVKVTQSSRYLVKRTGEKVFLECVQDMDHENMFWYRQDPGLGLRLIYFSYDVKMKEKGDIPEGYSVSREKKERFSLILESASTNQTSMYLCASSFQASGANVLTFGAGSRLTVL.

In this sample, this clonotype turned up many times. J is TRBJ1-1 and V is TRBV7-6; a weak D match, TRBD1 (5 bases). The CDR3 covers 15 residues. The germline gives CDR1 SGHVS, CDR2 FNYEAQ. Trimming left V 7 bases short and J 0 bases short, with 15 bases between. The CDR3 DNA sequence: TGTGCCAGCACCCGACCGGGGCCTATGAACACTGAAGCTTTCTTT. Its translation: CASTRPGPMNTEAFF.

This clonotype was seen at least ten times. The chain links TRBV27 to TRBJ2-7, with D uncertain. This CDR3 is built from 15 residues. CDR1 and CDR2 from the germline V gene are MNHEY and SMNVEV (reference sequence). V lost 1 base and J lost 2, with 12 bases in between. The CDR3 here is CASSLYPVEPYEQYF. The CDR3 DNA reads as TGTGCCAGCAGTTTATATCCGGTCGAGCCCTACGAGCAGTACTTC.

There are a few counts of this clonotype. The genes are TRBV28 and TRBJ1-6; 7 bases line up with TRBD1. V lost 10 bases, J lost 6 bases, and 9 bases stayed unmatched. The CDR3 consists of 14 residues. Looked up from germline, CDR1 is MDHEN and CDR2 is SYDVKM. CDR3 protein: CAITRGGGNSPLHF. For the CDR3, the DNA is TGTGCCATTACGAGAGGGGGCGGTAATTCACCCCTCCACTTT.

This clonotype occurred many times. The CDR3 region is CASGESPDTQYF. As DNA, the CDR3 is TGTGCCTCGGGGGAGAGCCCAGATACGCAGTATTTT. J is TRBJ2-3 and V is TRBV7-3; tentative D call: TRBD2 (6 bases). In germline, CDR1 is SGHTA, CDR2 FQGTGA. This CDR3 comprises 12 residues. V lost 11 bases and J 4 bases, leaving 13 bases between the germline ends.

In its sample, this clonotype was seen many times. The chain has TRBV12-3 or TRBV12-4 and TRBJ2-3; 9 bases match TRBD1. The CDR3 length is 15 residues. J gave up 3 bases and V 5 bases, and 6 bases lay outside the gene matches. The CDR3 sequence is CASSHGTGITDTQYF. CDR3 bases: TGTGCCAGCAGTCATGGGACAGGGATTACAGATACGCAGTATTTT.

This clonotype was seen only a few times. The V gene is TRBV20-1, the J gene TRBJ2-7; D is unclear. CDR1 and CDR2 (germline): DFQATT, SNEGSKA (reference sequence). V was trimmed by 2 bases and J by 6 bases, leaving 11 bases between them. The CDR3 consists of 12 residues. DNA for the CDR3: TGCAGTGCTAGACCATCCCGCGGCGAGCAGTACTTC. The encoded protein is CSARPSRGEQYF.

A few counts support this clonotype. This chain connects TRBV7-9 to TRBJ1-5; D is ambiguous. Germline V gene sequence: CDR1 SEHNR, CDR2 FQNEAQ (reference sequence). Trimming cost V 4 bases and J 8 bases, with 9 bases left between them. The CDR3 has 12 residues. The CDR3 here is CASSSDGEPQHF. Here the CDR3 DNA reads TGTGCCAGCAGCTCGGACGGGGAGCCCCAGCATTTT. Combining the CDR3 with reference TRBV7-9 and TRBJ1-5 gives the whole variable domain DTGVSQNPRHKITKRGQNVTFRCDPISEHNRLYWYRQTLGQGPEFLTYFQNEAQLEKSRLLSDRFSAERPKGSFSTLEIQRTEQGDSAMYLCASSSDGEPQHFGDGTRLSIL.

Ten or more counts support this clonotype. The gene calls are TRBV28 and TRBJ2-3; 7 bases align to TRBD2. Losses at the gene ends were 4 bases for V and 3 bases for J; bases not matched to a gene: 19. There are 19 residues in the CDR3. Germline V lookup: CDR1 MDHEN, CDR2 SYDVKM. The CDR3 sequence is CASSSTISTSQVTTDTQYF. The CDR3 bases are TGTGCCAGCAGTTCCACAATATCGACTAGCCAGGTCACTACAGATACGCAGTATTTT.

The table lists this clonotype with many counts. The rearrangement links TRBV5-1 to TRBJ2-7; 10 bases are shared with TRBD2. CDR1 and CDR2 from the germline V gene are SGHRS and YFSETQ. The V and J ends lost 5 bases and 3 bases, in that order; junction bases with no gene match: 11. This CDR3 spans 16 amino acids. The CDR3: CASSQFTSGTYYEQYF. The CDR3, as DNA: TGCGCCAGCAGTCAGTTTACTAGCGGGACGTACTACGAGCAGTACTTC. The full variable domain, completed using reference TRBV5-1 and TRBJ2-7, is KAGVTQTPRYLIKTRGQQVTLSCSPISGHRSVSWYQQTPGQGLQFLFEYFSETQRNKGNFPGRFSGRQFSNSRSEMNVSTLELGDSALYLCASSQFTSGTYYEQYFGPGTRLTVT.

V gene TRBV10-3 combines with J gene TRBJ1-6, with 7 bases identical to TRBD1. V was clipped by 11 bases and J by 6 bases; unmatched bases: 10. The CDR3 totals 14 residues. Germline CDR1 is ENHRY and CDR2 is SYGVKD. The CDR3 reads CAHWEGAINSPLHF. DNA for the CDR3: TGTGCCCACTGGGAGGGGGCGATTAATTCACCCCTCCACTTT.

This clonotype was seen repeatedly, ten times or more. The genes are TRBV9 and TRBJ2-5, with D unclear. The germline V gene has CDR1 SGDLS and CDR2 YYNGEE. The CDR3 is 16 residues long. The V end lost 4 bases, the J end lost 0 bases, and 16 bases lay between the germline ends. The CDR3 bases are TGTGCCAGCAGCCTAACGAGCCAGTCGTACCAAGAGACCCAGTACTTC. Translating it yields CASSLTSQSYQETQYF.

This clonotype came up many times. V gene TRBV15 combines with J gene TRBJ1-2; D uncertain. The CDR3 is made up of 16 amino acids. V dropped 0 bases and J dropped 3 bases, with 14 bases sitting between them. Germline V CDR1 and CDR2: LNHNV, YYDKDF (reference sequence). CDR3 DNA sequence: TGTGCCACCAGCAGAGATACCCCGGCTCGGGACTATGGCTACACCTTC. This translates into CATSRDTPARDYGYTF.

This chain uses TRBV19 with TRBJ1-6; 9 bases align to TRBD1. CDR3 length: 16 amino acids. J gave up 3 bases and V 6 bases, and 6 bases lay outside the gene matches. Germline CDR1 LNHDA, CDR2 SQIVND (reference sequence). In DNA, the CDR3 is TGTGCCAGTAGCACAGGGGGCGAATTCTATAATTCACCCCTCCACTTT. Residues: CASSTGGEFYNSPLHF.